This T cell receptor (beta chain) was identified during a study of shared clonotypes between healthy human individuals. In germline, CDR1 is MNHNS, CDR2 SASEGT. The CDR3 spans 13 residues. V trimming: 6 bases; J trimming: 3 bases; junction bases outside the gene matches: 4. CD45RO-negative, CCR7-positively selected cells formed the naive CD8 fraction, excluding terminally differentiated effector memory CD45RA+ cells. General study points: Rarefaction curves obtained for sorted subsets showed sequencing incomplete despite large depth. Donor clonotype sharing was expected to depend on sequencing depth. Collection of samples was limited to blood; tissue repertoires likely differ. A generally larger estimated richness was seen in naive subsets than in memory subsets.

This clone has just one count. Its cognate antigen is unknown. Profiling relied on immunoSEQ multiplex PCR, and the TCRdb table lists in-frame clones only, not all of them. Of about 590,000 clones listed, just under 97% are singletons. This receptor was obtained from a woman between 25 and 40 years old in good health. V usage is TRBV6-1 and J usage is TRBJ1-1; 7 nucleotides agree with TRBD1. Sample: naive CD8+ T cells sorted from blood. The CDR3, as DNA: TGTGCCAGCAGGACAGGGTTGGACACTGAAGCTTTCTTT. It encodes CASRTGLDTEAFF.